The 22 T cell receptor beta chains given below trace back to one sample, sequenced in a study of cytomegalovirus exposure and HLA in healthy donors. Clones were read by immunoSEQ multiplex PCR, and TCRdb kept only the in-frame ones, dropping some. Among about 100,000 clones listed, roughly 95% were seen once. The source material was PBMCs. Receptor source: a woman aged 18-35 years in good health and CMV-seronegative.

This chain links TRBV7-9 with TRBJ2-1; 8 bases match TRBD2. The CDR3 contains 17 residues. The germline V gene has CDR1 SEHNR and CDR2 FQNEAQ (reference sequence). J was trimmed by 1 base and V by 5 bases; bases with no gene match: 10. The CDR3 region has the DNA TGTGCCAGCAGCCTAGTAGCGACTAGCGTTTCCTACAATGAGCAGTTCTTC. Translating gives CASSLVATSVSYNEQFF.

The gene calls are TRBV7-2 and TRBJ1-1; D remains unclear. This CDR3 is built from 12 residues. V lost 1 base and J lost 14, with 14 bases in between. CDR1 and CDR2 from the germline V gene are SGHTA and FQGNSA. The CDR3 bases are TGTGCCAGCAGCTTAGAACGGGGAAGAGTGTTCTTT. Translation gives CASSLERGRVFF.

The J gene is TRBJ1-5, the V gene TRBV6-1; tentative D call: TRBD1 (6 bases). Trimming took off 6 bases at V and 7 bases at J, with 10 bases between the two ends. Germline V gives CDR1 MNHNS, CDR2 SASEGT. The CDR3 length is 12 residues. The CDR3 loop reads CASRRGRQPQHF. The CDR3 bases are TGTGCCAGCAGGAGGGGGAGACAGCCCCAGCATTTT.

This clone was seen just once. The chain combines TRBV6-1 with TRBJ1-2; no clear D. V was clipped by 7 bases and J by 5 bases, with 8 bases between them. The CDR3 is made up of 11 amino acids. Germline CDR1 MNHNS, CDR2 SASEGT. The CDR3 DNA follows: TGTGCCAGCACCGGAGTTTATGGCTACACCTTC. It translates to CASTGVYGYTF.

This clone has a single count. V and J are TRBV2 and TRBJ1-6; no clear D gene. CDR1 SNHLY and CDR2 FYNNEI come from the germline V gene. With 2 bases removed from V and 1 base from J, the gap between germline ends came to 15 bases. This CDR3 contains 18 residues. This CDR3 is CASSESAGPKSYNSPLHF. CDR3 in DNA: TGTGCCAGCAGTGAAAGCGCCGGTCCGAAGTCCTATAATTCACCCCTCCACTTT.

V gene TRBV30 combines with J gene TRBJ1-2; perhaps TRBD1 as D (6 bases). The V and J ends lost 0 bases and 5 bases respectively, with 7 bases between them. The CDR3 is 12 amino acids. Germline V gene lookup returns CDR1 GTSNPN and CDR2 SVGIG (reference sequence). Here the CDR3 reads CAWSVGQYGYTF. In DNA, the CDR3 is TGTGCCTGGAGTGTAGGACAGTATGGCTACACCTTC.

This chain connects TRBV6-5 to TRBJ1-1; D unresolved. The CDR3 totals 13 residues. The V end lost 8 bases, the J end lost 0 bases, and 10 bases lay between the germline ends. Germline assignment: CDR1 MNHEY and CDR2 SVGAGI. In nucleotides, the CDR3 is TGTGCCAGCGGAACTAACCTGAACACTGAAGCTTTCTTT. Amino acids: CASGTNLNTEAFF.

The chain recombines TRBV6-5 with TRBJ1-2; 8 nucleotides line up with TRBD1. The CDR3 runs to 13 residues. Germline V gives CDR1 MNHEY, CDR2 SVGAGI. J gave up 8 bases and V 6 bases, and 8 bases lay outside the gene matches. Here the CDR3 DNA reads TGTGCCAGCAGCCCCGGGACAGGACGGGGCTACACCTTC. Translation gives CASSPGTGRGYTF.

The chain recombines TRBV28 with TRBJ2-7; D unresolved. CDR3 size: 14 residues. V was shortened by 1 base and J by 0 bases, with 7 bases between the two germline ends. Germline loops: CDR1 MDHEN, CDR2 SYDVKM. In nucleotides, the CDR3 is TGTGCCAGCAGTTTATTGGCAGGCTCCTACGAGCAGTACTTC. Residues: CASSLLAGSYEQYF.

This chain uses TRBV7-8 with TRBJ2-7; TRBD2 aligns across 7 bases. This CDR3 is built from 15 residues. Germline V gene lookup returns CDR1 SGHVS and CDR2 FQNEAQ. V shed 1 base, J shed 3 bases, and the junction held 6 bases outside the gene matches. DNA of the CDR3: TGTGCCAGCAGCTTAGACCCCGGCGGGGGCTACGAGCAGTACTTC. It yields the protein CASSLDPGGGYEQYF. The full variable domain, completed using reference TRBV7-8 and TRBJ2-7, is GAGVSQSPRYKVAKRGQDVALRCDPISGHVSLFWYQQALGQGPEFLTYFQNEAQLDKSGLPSDRFFAERPEGSVSTLKIQRTQQEDSAVYLCASSLDPGGGYEQYFGPGTRLTVT.

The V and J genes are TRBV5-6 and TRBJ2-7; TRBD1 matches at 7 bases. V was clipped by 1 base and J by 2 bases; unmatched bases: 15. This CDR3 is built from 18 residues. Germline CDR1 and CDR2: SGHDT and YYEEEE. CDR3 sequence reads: CASSLRGVIRQGAYEQYF. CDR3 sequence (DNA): TGTGCCAGCAGCTTGAGGGGTGTGATTCGACAGGGAGCCTACGAGCAGTACTTC. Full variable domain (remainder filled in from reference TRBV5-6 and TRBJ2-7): DAGVTQSPTHLIKTRGQQVTLRCSPKSGHDTVSWYQQALGQGPQFIFQYYEEEERQRGNFPDRFSGHQFPNYSSELNVNALLLGDSALYLCASSLRGVIRQGAYEQYFGPGTRLTVT.

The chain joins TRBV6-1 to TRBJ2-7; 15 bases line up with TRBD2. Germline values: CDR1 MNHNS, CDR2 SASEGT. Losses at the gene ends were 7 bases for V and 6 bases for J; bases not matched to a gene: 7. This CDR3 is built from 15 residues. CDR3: CASNGGLAGGREQYF. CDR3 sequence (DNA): TGTGCCAGCAACGGGGGACTAGCGGGAGGTCGCGAGCAGTACTTC.

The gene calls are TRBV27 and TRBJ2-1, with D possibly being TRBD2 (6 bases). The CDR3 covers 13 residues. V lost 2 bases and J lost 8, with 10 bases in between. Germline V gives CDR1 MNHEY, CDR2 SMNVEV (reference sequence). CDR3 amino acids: CASSLAGSDEQFF. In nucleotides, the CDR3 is TGTGCCAGCAGTTTAGCGGGATCCGATGAGCAGTTCTTC.

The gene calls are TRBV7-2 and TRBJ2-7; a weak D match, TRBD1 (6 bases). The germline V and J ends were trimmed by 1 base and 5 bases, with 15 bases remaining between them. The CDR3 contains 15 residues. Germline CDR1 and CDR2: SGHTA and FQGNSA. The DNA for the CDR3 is TGTGCCAGCAGCTTAGGAGTTGGGGGCTGGGACGAGCAGTACTTC. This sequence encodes CASSLGVGGWDEQYF.

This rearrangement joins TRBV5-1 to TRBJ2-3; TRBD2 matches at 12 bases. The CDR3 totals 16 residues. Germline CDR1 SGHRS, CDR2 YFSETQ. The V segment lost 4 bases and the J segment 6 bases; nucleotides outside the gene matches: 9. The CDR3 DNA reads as TGCGCCAGCAGCCTCGGACTAGCGGGATATTGGGATACGCAGTATTTT. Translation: CASSLGLAGYWDTQYF.

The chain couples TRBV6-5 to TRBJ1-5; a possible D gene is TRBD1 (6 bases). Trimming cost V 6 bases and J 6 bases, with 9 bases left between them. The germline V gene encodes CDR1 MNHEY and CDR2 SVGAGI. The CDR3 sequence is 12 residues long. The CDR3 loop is CASRGAGQPQHF. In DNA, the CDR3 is TGTGCCAGCAGGGGGGCTGGTCAGCCCCAGCATTTT.

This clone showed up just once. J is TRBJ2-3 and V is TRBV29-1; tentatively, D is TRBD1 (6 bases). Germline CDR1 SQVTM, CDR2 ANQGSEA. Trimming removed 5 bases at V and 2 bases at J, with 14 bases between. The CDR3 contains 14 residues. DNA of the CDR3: TGCAGCGTTTACCTCAGGGGCCACACAGATACGCAGTATTTT. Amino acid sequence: CSVYLRGHTDTQYF.

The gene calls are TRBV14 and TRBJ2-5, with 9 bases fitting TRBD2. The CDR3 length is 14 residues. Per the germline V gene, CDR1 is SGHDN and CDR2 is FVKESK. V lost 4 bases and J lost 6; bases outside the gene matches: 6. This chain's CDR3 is CASSPGTSMKTQYF. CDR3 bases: TGTGCCAGCAGCCCCGGGACTAGCATGAAGACCCAGTACTTC.

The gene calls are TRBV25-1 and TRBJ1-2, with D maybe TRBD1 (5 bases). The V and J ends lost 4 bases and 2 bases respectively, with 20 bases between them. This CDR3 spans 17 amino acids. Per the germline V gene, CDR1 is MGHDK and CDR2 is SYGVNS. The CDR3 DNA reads TGTGCCAGCAGTGGCCGCAGAACAGGTATTAGGAACTATGGCTACACCTTC. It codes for CASSGRRTGIRNYGYTF.

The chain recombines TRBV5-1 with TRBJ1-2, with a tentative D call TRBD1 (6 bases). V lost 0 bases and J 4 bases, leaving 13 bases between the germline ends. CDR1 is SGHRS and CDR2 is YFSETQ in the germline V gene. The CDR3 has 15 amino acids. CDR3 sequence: CASSLGDTSTYGYTF. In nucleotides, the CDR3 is TGCGCCAGCAGCTTGGGGGACACATCAACCTATGGCTACACCTTC.

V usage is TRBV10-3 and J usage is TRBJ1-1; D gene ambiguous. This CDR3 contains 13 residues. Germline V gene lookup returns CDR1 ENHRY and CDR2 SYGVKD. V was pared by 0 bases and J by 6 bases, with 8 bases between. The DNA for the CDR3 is TGTGCCATCAGTGAGTCCGGCGGGGCTGAAGCTTTCTTT. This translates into CAISESGGAEAFF.

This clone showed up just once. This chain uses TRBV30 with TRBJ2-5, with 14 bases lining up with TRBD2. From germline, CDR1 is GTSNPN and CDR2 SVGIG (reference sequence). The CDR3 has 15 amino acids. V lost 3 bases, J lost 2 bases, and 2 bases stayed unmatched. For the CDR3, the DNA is TGTGCCTGGAGCTGGACTAGCGGGGGGCAAGAGACCCAGTACTTC. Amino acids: CAWSWTSGGQETQYF.